This T cell receptor (beta chain) was captured in a study of T cells after yellow fever vaccination. Findings of the study overall: Clonotype sharing between CD4 and CD8 compartments was small. Weaker, the secondary response had a peak occurring faster, on day 5 versus 15.

For TCR, cDNA came from 5'RACE template switching, which added a universal primer site and UMIs. TCRdb called the 5' RACE reads again in MiXCR, with one record for every CDR3 protein. The sample shows 400,000 or so distinct CDR3 sequences, around 6.4% of them seen only once. On this clonotype: Its antigen is undetermined.

The ends were cut back, 0 bases at V and 5 bases at J, with 2 bases in the middle. Looked up from germline, CDR1 is WSHSY and CDR2 is SAAADI. The CDR3 has 11 residues. The material sequenced was PBMCs, taken 5 days after the yellow fever booster vaccination. The chain carries TRBV10-2 and TRBJ2-7; no firm D call. The receptor was isolated from a man aged 25 to 40 who received the YFV17D yellow fever vaccine. The CDR3 coding sequence is TGCGCCAGCAGTGAGTCCAACGAGCAGTACTTC. Its protein is CASSESNEQYF.